This TCR beta chain originates from a study of OX40 agonist ivuxolimab in advanced cancers. Background on the study: Prior anti-PD-1, anti-PD-L1 or anti-CTLA-4 therapy did not bar entry, and approximately 40% had some.

This clone was detected a few times. Generated by immunoSEQ multiplex PCR, the TCRdb table keeps only in-frame clones and is missing some. The sample consists of approximately 76,000 clones, approximately 93% of them appearing once. The sample was CD4+ or CD8+ T cells sorted from blood, taken in a trial of the OX40 agonist ivuxolimab. This receptor was obtained from an adult with an advanced solid tumor such as melanoma, head and neck, liver or kidney cancer.

Here the CDR3 reads CATAPPGSSPLHF. The DNA of the CDR3 is TGTGCCACCGCCCCGCCCGGGTCGTCACCCCTCCACTTT. The chain recombines TRBV15 with TRBJ1-6; no firm D call. Between the trimmed V and J ends, which lost 8 bases and 10 bases, there was a span of 15 bases. Germline V gene lookup returns CDR1 LNHNV and CDR2 YYDKDF (reference sequence). The CDR3 is 13 amino acids.